The T cell receptor beta chain described here comes from a study of lymphopenia after photon versus proton radiotherapy. Findings and limits, study-wide: Relative stability marked proton patients; photon patients lost diversity and naive cells. Oligoclonal CD8+ Temra expansion after nadir drove photon patients' diversity drop.

The protocol was immunoSEQ multiplex PCR, while the TCRdb copy is restricted to in-frame clones and leaves out a portion. The sample lists about 33,000 clones; roughly 90% were seen once. Concerning this clone itself: The target antigen is unknown.

The sample here was peripheral blood, taken from a patient treated with photon-based radiotherapy. The sequence derives from a woman in her 50s with pancreatic cancer.

The CDR3 protein is CASSVGDPSYYEQYF. In nucleotides, the CDR3 is TGTGCCAGCAGCGTCGGGGACCCTAGCTACTACGAGCAGTACTTC. This chain joins TRBV9 and TRBJ2-7; D could derive from TRBD1 or TRBD2 (5 bases each). The CDR3 covers 15 residues. Germline-derived CDR1 and CDR2 are SGDLS and YYNGEE. V dropped 2 bases and J dropped 3 bases, with 15 bases sitting between them.